A single sample is the source of the 14 T cell receptor beta chains below, sequenced in a study of cytomegalovirus exposure and HLA in healthy donors. A multiplex PCR was run with 60 Vbeta primers and 13 Jbeta primers. Assay used: immunoSEQ multiplex PCR; TCRdb lists only in-frame clones, some missing. The sample's table shows about 39,000 clones. The sample comprised PBMCs. All receptors come from a woman aged 25 to 45 in good health and CMV-seropositive.

The V and J genes are TRBV19 and TRBJ2-1; D remains ambiguous. The V gene lost 5 bases and the J gene lost 0 bases, with 11 bases spanning the gap. Germline-derived CDR1 and CDR2 are LNHDA and SQIVND (reference sequence). This CDR3 has 15 residues. As DNA, the CDR3 is TGTGCCAGTAGTTCCGGAGTCCCCTCCTACAATGAGCAGTTCTTC. Protein product: CASSSGVPSYNEQFF.

The chain links TRBV14 to TRBJ2-7; 8 bases are a match to TRBD1. Losses at the gene ends were 1 base for V and 3 bases for J; bases not matched to a gene: 5. Germline values: CDR1 SGHDN, CDR2 FVKESK. The CDR3 is 15 amino acids. The CDR3 reads CASSQGAGGIYEQYF. Written as DNA, the CDR3 is TGTGCCAGCAGCCAAGGGGCAGGGGGCATCTACGAGCAGTACTTC.

The chain has TRBV6-4 and TRBJ1-2, with TRBD1 matching over 9 bases. Looked up from germline, CDR1 is MRHNA and CDR2 is SNTAGT. V shed 3 bases and J 7 bases; nucleotides not matched to a gene: 6. This CDR3 has 14 residues. The CDR3 region has the DNA TGTGCCAGCAGTGAAACGGGGACAGGGTCTGGCTACACCTTC. Protein product: CASSETGTGSGYTF.

The chain combines TRBV25-1 with TRBJ1-2, with 8 bases lining up with TRBD1. This CDR3 has 15 amino acids. J gave up 3 bases and V 4 bases, and 7 bases lay outside the gene matches. The germline V gene has CDR1 MGHDK and CDR2 SYGVNS. This CDR3 reads CASSGSNRGDYGYTF. CDR3 DNA sequence: TGTGCCAGCAGTGGATCTAACAGGGGGGACTATGGCTACACCTTC.

This sequence joins TRBV10-3 and TRBJ1-1; a possible D gene is TRBD1 (6 bases). The CDR3 runs 14 residues. Trimming pared 4 bases from V and 4 bases from J, leaving 13 bases between. The V gene's germline CDR1 is ENHRY and CDR2 SYGVKD. The CDR3 coding sequence is TGTGCCATCAGTGGCGGGGGGCTCGGCACTGAAGCTTTCTTT. It yields the protein CAISGGGLGTEAFF.

The chain recombines TRBV5-6 with TRBJ1-2; 8 bases align to TRBD1. The germline V gene has CDR1 SGHDT and CDR2 YYEEEE. The junction had 8 bases not matched to a gene; V was cut back by 0 bases and J by 4 bases. The CDR3 totals 16 residues. CDR3 residues: CASSLGQGAGVYGYTF. In nucleotides, the CDR3 is TGTGCCAGCAGCTTGGGGCAGGGGGCGGGAGTCTATGGCTACACCTTC. The entire variable domain, with the rest obtained from reference TRBV5-6 and TRBJ1-2, is as follows: DAGVTQSPTHLIKTRGQQVTLRCSPKSGHDTVSWYQQALGQGPQFIFQYYEEEERQRGNFPDRFSGHQFPNYSSELNVNALLLGDSALYLCASSLGQGAGVYGYTFGSGTRLTVV.

J is TRBJ2-7 and V is TRBV27, with TRBD2 matching 10 bases. CDR3 length: 15 residues. V lost 3 bases, J lost 2 bases, and 4 bases stayed unmatched. The germline V gene has CDR1 MNHEY and CDR2 SMNVEV (reference sequence). The CDR3 region is CASSFYSGGTYEQYF. The CDR3 nucleotides are TGTGCCAGCAGTTTTTATAGCGGGGGGACCTACGAGCAGTACTTC.

The genes are TRBV11-3 and TRBJ2-3; TRBD1 is a possible D gene (5 bases). Trimming cost V 1 base and J 3 bases, with 8 bases left between them. Germline lookup yields CDR1 SGHNT and CDR2 YENEEA. The CDR3 sequence is 14 residues long. DNA for the CDR3: TGTGCCAGCAGCTTAGGGCAGGGTACAGATACGCAGTATTTT. It yields the protein CASSLGQGTDTQYF.

The rearrangement uses TRBV28 and TRBJ2-5, with 7 positions matching TRBD2. Germline V lookup: CDR1 MDHEN, CDR2 SYDVKM. This CDR3 comprises 15 residues. V was pared by 3 bases and J by 1 base, with 5 bases of the junction left unmatched. In nucleotides, the CDR3 is TGTGCCAGCAGTTTTAGGCTAGCGGCCCAAGAGACCCAGTACTTC. It codes for CASSFRLAAQETQYF.

J is TRBJ2-5 and V is TRBV2; TRBD2 agrees at 7 bases. With V trimmed by 3 bases and J by 3 bases, 7 bases remained unmatched. Germline lookup yields CDR1 SNHLY and CDR2 FYNNEI. This CDR3 has 15 residues. The CDR3 sequence: CASSDVLAVKETQYF. In nucleotides, the CDR3 is TGTGCCAGCAGTGACGTCCTAGCGGTTAAAGAGACCCAGTACTTC.

The rearrangement links TRBV5-1 to TRBJ2-5; TRBD1 agrees at 11 bases. The tail of the sequence fits TRBJ2-7 better, so the J call may be wrong. The CDR3 runs 14 residues. Germline-derived CDR1 and CDR2 are SGHRS and YFSETQ. CDR3 coding DNA: TGCGCCAGCAGCTGGACAGGGGGCGGCGACGAGCAGTACTTC. Its translation: CASSWTGGGDEQYF.

V usage is TRBV5-1 and J usage is TRBJ1-6, with D hard to call. The CDR3 has 15 amino acids. The V end lost 2 bases, the J end lost 7 bases, and 13 bases lay between the germline ends. Germline assignment: CDR1 SGHRS and CDR2 YFSETQ. CDR3 sequence reads: CASSFGVSGNSPLHF. CDR3 nucleotide sequence: TGCGCCAGCAGCTTCGGGGTTTCGGGGAATTCACCCCTCCACTTT.

The chain's CDR3 is CASSTTGNYGYTF. The CDR3 DNA reads TGTGCCAGCAGTACGACAGGGAACTATGGCTACACCTTC. The rearrangement joins TRBV6-1 to TRBJ1-2, with 7 bases lining up with TRBD1. The CDR3 covers 13 residues. Germline V gives CDR1 MNHNS, CDR2 SASEGT. V shed 5 bases, J shed 2 bases, and the junction held 2 bases outside the gene matches.

The gene calls are TRBV5-4 and TRBJ2-6; D perhaps matches TRBD2 (5 bases). Per germline, CDR1 SGHNT and CDR2 YYREEE (reference sequence). The CDR3 runs 14 residues. The V end was cut by 4 bases, the J end by 2 bases, with 7 bases between. CDR3 sequence: CASSPGTGANVLTF. CDR3 nucleotides: TGTGCCAGCAGCCCGGGGACTGGGGCCAACGTCCTGACTTTC.